These T cell receptor beta chains were read from a single sample in a study of spatial heterogeneity in lung cancer. One entry per CDR3 protein results from TCRdb running MiXCR on the 5' RACE reads. The profile shows 11,000 or so distinct CDR3 sequences, 3.5% to 5% of them singletons. The starting material was normal lung tissue next to the tumor, obtained at surgery. The receptors here all came from a male donor with early-stage non-small cell lung cancer. Each CDR3 is given with its conserved first and last residue.

V gene: TRBV18
J gene: TRBJ2-7
CDR3 protein: CASSPGQGFSSEQYF

V gene: TRBV12-3/TRBV12-4
J gene: TRBJ1-2
CDR3 protein: CASTLGQGFGYTF

V gene: TRBV3-1
J gene: TRBJ2-7
CDR3 protein: CASSQDWGSVYEQYF

V gene: TRBV4-2
J gene: TRBJ1-6
CDR3 protein: CASSLRSYAGAYNSPLHF

V gene: TRBV25-1
J gene: TRBJ1-2
CDR3 protein: CASSEYTKEGYGYTF

V gene: TRBV6-2/TRBV6-3
J gene: TRBJ2-7
CDR3 protein: CASSYELTESREQYF

V gene: TRBV6-5
J gene: TRBJ1-3
CDR3 protein: CASSRQGSGNTIYF

V gene: TRBV5-1
J gene: TRBJ2-2
CDR3 protein: CASRPTGTSDSGELFF

V gene: TRBV27
J gene: TRBJ1-6
CDR3 protein: CASSLRSPRESLHF

V gene: TRBV27
J gene: TRBJ1-2
CDR3 protein: CASSLTGNYGYTF

V gene: TRBV12-5
J gene: TRBJ1-1
CDR3 protein: CASGSGGWVTEAFF